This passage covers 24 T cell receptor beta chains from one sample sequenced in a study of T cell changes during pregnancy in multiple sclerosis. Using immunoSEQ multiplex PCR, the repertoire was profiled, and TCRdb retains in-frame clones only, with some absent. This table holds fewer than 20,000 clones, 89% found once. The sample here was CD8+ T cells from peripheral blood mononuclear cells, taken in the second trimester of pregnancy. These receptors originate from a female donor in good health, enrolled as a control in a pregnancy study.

The CDR3 loop is CASSQSWGSRQGLSEQYF. The CDR3, as DNA: TGCGCCAGCAGCCAGTCCTGGGGTTCGAGACAGGGACTTAGCGAGCAGTACTTC. This sequence joins TRBV4-1 and TRBJ2-7; TRBD1 is a possible D gene (7 bases). Per the germline V gene, CDR1 is MGHRA and CDR2 is YSYEKL. With 3 bases removed from V and 6 bases from J, the gap between germline ends came to 27 bases. CDR3 size: 18 residues.

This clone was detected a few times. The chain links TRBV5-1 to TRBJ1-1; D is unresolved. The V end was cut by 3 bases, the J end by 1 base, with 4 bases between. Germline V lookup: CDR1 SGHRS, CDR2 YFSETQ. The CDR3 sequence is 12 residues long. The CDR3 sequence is CASSSTNTEAFF. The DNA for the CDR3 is TGCGCCAGCAGCTCTACGAACACTGAAGCTTTCTTT. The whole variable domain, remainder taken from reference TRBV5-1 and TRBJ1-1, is KAGVTQTPRYLIKTRGQQVTLSCSPISGHRSVSWYQQTPGQGLQFLFEYFSETQRNKGNFPGRFSGRQFSNSRSEMNVSTLELGDSALYLCASSSTNTEAFFGQGTRLTVV.

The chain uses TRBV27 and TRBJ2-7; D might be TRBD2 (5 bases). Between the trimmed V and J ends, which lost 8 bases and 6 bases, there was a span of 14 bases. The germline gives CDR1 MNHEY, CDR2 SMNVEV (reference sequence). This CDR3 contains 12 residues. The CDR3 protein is CASSIPRGEQYF. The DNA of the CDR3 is TGTGCCAGCTCGATTCCACGGGGCGAGCAGTACTTC.

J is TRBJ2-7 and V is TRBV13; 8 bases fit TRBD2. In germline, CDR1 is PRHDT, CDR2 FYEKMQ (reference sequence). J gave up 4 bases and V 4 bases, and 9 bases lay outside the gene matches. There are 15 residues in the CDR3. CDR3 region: CASSSATGGGYEQYF. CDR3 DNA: TGTGCCAGCAGCTCGGCGACGGGGGGGGGATACGAGCAGTACTTC.

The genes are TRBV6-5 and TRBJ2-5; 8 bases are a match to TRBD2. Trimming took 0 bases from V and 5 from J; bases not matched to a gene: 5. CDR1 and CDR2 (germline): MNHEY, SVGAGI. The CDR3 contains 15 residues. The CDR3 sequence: CASSYSGLGGETQYF. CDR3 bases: TGTGCCAGCAGTTACTCGGGACTAGGGGGGGAGACCCAGTACTTC.

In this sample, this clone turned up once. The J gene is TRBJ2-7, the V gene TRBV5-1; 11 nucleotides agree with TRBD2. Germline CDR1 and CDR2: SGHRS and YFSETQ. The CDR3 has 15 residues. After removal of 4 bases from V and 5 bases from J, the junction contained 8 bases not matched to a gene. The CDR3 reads CASSVTLAGAHEQYF. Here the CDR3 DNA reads TGCGCCAGCAGCGTCACACTAGCGGGGGCCCACGAGCAGTACTTC.

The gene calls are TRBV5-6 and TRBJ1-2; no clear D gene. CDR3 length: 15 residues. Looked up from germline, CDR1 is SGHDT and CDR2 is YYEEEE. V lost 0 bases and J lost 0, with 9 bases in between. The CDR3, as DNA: TGTGCCAGCAGCTTGGTTTTGGCCCCTAACTATGGCTACACCTTC. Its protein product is CASSLVLAPNYGYTF. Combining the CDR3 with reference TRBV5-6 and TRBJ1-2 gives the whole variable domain DAGVTQSPTHLIKTRGQQVTLRCSPKSGHDTVSWYQQALGQGPQFIFQYYEEEERQRGNFPDRFSGHQFPNYSSELNVNALLLGDSALYLCASSLVLAPNYGYTFGSGTRLTVV.

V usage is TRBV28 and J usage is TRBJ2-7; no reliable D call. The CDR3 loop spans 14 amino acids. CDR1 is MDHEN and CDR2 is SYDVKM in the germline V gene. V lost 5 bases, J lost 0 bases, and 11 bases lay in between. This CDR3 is CASSPRMVSYEQYF. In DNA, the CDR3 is TGTGCCAGCAGTCCGCGGATGGTCTCCTACGAGCAGTACTTC.

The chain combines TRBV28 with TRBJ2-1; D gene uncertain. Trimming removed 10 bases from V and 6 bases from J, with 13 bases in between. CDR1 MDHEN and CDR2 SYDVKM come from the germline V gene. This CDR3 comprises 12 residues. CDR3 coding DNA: TGTGCCACCCGAGACCCGGGCAATGAGCAGTTCTTC. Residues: CATRDPGNEQFF. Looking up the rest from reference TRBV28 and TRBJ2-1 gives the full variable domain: DVKVTQSSRYLVKRTGEKVFLECVQDMDHENMFWYRQDPGLGLRLIYFSYDVKMKEKGDIPEGYSVSREKKERFSLILESASTNQTSMYLCATRDPGNEQFFGPGTRLTVL.

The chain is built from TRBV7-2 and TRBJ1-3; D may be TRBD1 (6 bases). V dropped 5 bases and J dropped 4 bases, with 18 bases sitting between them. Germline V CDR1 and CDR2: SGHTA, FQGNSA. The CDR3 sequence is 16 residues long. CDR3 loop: CASSLGFGQIGNTIYF. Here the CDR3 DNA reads TGTGCCAGCAGCCTTGGATTCGGACAGATAGGAAACACCATATATTTT.

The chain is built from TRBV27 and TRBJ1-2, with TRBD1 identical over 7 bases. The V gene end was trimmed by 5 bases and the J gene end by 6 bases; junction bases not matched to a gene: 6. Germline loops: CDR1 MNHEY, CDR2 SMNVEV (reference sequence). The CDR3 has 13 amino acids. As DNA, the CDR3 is TGTGCCAGCAGTACCTACGGACAGGATGGCTACACCTTC. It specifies CASSTYGQDGYTF.

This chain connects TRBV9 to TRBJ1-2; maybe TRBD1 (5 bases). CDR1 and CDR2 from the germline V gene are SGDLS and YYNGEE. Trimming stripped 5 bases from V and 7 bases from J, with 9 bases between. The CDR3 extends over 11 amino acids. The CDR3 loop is CASRLRAGYTF. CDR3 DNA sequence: TGTGCCAGCAGACTCAGGGCTGGCTACACCTTC.

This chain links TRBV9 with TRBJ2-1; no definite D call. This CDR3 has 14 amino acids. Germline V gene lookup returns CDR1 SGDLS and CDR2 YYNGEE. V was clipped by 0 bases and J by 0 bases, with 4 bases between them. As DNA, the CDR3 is TGTGCCAGCAGCGTAGTGAGCTCCTACAATGAGCAGTTCTTC. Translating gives CASSVVSSYNEQFF.

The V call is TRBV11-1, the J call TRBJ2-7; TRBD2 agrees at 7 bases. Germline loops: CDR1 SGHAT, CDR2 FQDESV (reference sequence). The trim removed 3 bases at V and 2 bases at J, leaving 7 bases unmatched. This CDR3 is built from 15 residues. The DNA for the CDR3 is TGTGCCAGCAGCTTGGCCCCGGGGGGAGCCTACGAGCAGTACTTC. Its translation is CASSLAPGGAYEQYF.

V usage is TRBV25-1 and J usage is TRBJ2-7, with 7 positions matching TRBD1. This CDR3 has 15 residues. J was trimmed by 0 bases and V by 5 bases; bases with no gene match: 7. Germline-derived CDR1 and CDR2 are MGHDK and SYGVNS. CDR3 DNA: TGTGCCAGCAGTTTTGTGACAGGGATCTCCTACGAGCAGTACTTC. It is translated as CASSFVTGISYEQYF.

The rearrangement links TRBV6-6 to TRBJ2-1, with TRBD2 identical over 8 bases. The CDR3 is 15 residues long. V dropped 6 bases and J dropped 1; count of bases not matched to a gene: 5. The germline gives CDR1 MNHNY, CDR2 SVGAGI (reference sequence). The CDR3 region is CASSPAGDSYNEQFF. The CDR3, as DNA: TGTGCCAGCAGCCCAGCGGGAGATTCCTACAATGAGCAGTTCTTC.

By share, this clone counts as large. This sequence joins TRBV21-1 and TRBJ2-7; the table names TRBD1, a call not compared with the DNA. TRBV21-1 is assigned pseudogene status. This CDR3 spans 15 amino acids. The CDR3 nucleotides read TGTGCCAGCGGCGGTTACAGGGAGTTAGGCTACGAGCAGTACTTC. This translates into CASGGYRELGYEQYF.

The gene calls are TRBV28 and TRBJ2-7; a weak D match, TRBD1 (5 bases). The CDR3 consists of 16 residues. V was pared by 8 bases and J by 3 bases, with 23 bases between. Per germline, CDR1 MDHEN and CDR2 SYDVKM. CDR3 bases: TGTGCCAGCGCCTCTTTTTCTGACAGCAGTTTCTACGAGCAGTACTTC. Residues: CASASFSDSSFYEQYF.

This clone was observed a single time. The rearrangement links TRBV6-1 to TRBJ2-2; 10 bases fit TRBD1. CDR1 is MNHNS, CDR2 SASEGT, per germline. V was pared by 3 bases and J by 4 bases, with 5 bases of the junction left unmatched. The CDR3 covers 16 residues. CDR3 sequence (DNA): TGTGCCAGCAGTGATGGCTGGACAGGGGGCACCGGGGAGCTGTTTTTT. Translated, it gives CASSDGWTGGTGELFF.

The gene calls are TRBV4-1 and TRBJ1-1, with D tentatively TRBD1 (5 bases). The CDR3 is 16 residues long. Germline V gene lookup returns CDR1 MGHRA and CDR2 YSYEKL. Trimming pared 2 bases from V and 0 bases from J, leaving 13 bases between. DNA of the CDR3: TGCGCCAGCAGCCAACCGCCGACAGAAATGAACACTGAAGCTTTCTTT. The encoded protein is CASSQPPTEMNTEAFF.

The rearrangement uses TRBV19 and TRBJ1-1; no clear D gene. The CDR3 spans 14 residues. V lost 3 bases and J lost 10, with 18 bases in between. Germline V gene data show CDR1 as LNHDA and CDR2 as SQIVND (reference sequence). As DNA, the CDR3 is TGTGCCAGTAGTATTTTCATCGGGGAGTTAGGAGCTTTCTTT. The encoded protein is CASSIFIGELGAFF.

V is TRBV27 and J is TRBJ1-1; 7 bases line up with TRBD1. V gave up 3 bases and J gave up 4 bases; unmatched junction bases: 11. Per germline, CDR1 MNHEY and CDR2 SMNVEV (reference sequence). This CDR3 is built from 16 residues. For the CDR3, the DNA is TGTGCCAGCAGTTTTTGGGGGGCAGGGGGTGGCACTGAAGCTTTCTTT. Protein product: CASSFWGAGGGTEAFF.

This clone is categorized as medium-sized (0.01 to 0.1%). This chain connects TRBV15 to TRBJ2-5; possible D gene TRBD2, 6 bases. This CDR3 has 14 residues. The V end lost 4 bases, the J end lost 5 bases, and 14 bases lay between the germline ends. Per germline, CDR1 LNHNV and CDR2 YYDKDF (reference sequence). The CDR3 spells CATSIGWGVETQYF. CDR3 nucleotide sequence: TGTGCCACCAGCATTGGGTGGGGGGTCGAGACCCAGTACTTC.

CDR3 coding DNA: TGTGCCAGCTCACCGGGACTGCTAACTTACGAGCAGTACTTC. Its protein is CASSPGLLTYEQYF. The J gene is TRBJ2-7, the V gene TRBV18; possibly TRBD2 for D (6 bases). CDR3 length: 14 residues. In germline, CDR1 is KGHSH, CDR2 LQKENI. Trimming cost V 3 bases and J 4 bases, with 13 bases left between them.